The clone carrying this T cell receptor (beta chain) has a handful of counts. Its specificity is not known. One end of the junction does not line up with germline, which may come from a read error. The data originate from a study of T cells in Graves' hyperthyroidism and ophthalmopathy. What was amplified from RNA transcripts were TCR beta CDR3 regions. Primed by the HTBI set, a first-round RT-PCR was run on the TCR CDR3. Each CDR3 protein gets one entry after TCRdb re-called the multiplex PCR reads with MiXCR. The data contain 530,000 or so distinct CDR3 sequences, about 43% of them singletons. The germline CDR1 and CDR2 sequences are LGHNA and YSLEER. This CDR3 contains 15 residues. Stable hyperthyroidism: no ophthalmopathy progression over 18 months of follow-up. Investigators excluded patients with uncontrolled infection, other autoimmune disease, pregnancy or lactation. Every diagnosis used clinical symptoms, serum thyroxine and TRAb, thyroid ultrasound and orbital computed tomography.

Regarding the study as a whole: Within blood appeared most thyroid clonotypes that had expanded above 0.001.

The sample was peripheral blood or thyroid tissue (not recorded which). The receptor's source is a woman younger than 35 with Graves' hyperthyroidism. The chain uses TRBV4-3 and TRBJ2-5; TRBD2 aligns across 9 bases. The CDR3 here is CAGSQPLAGSKTQYF. Written as DNA, the CDR3 is TGCGCCGGCAGCCAACCCCTAGCGGGGTCGAAGACCCAGTACTTC.